Each of the 17 T cell receptor beta chains below was sequenced from the same sample in a study of OX40 agonist ivuxolimab in advanced cancers. Data came from immunoSEQ multiplex PCR; TCRdb stores just in-frame clones and leaves some out. The sample carries fewer than 50,000 clones, 82% recorded once. The sample in question was CD4+ or CD8+ T cells sorted from blood, obtained in a trial of the OX40 agonist ivuxolimab. Receptors originate from an adult with an advanced solid tumor such as melanoma, head and neck, liver or kidney cancer.

The V call is TRBV30, the J call TRBJ1-5; possible D gene TRBD1, 6 bases. V was trimmed by 5 bases and J by 3 bases, leaving 11 bases between them. Germline lookup yields CDR1 GTSNPN and CDR2 SVGIG (reference sequence). This CDR3 has 13 residues. CDR3 coding DNA: TGTGCCTGGGGAGACAGGAACAATCAGCCCCAGCATTTT. Protein: CAWGDRNNQPQHF. The full variable domain, in which reference TRBV30 and TRBJ1-5 provide the parts outside the CDR3, is SQTIHQWPATLVQPVGSPLSLECTVEGTSNPNLYWYRQAAGRGLQLLFYSVGIGQISSEVPQNLSASRPQDRQFILSSKKLLLSDSGFYLCAWGDRNNQPQHFGDGTRLSIL.

The chain employs TRBV4-1 and TRBJ2-5, with 9 bases lining up with TRBD2. The CDR3 is made up of 15 amino acids. CDR1 and CDR2 (germline): MGHRA, YSYEKL. Losses at the gene ends were 1 base for V and 5 bases for J; bases not matched to a gene: 5. The CDR3 sequence is CASSQVGTSKETQYF. CDR3 nucleotides: TGCGCCAGCAGCCAAGTTGGGACTAGCAAGGAGACCCAGTACTTC.

The rearrangement uses TRBV4-1 and TRBJ1-4; D gene ambiguous. Trimming removed 8 bases from V and 1 base from J, with 20 bases in between. This CDR3 is built from 17 residues. CDR1 and CDR2 (germline): MGHRA, YSYEKL. This CDR3 reads CASGPSWGIITNEKLFF. The DNA for the CDR3 is TGCGCCAGCGGCCCTTCCTGGGGAATCATAACTAATGAAAAACTGTTTTTT.

The DNA of the CDR3 is TGTGCCAGCATTTCCGGGTGGGGAAACACCATATATTTT. Translating it yields CASISGWGNTIYF. This sequence joins TRBV7-6 and TRBJ1-3, with D unclear. Trimming took off 7 bases at V and 4 bases at J, with 11 bases between the two ends. CDR3 size: 13 residues. The germline gives CDR1 SGHVS, CDR2 FNYEAQ.

This clone was found a few times. The J gene is TRBJ2-7, the V gene TRBV20-1, with D uncertain. The V end was cut by 7 bases, the J end by 3 bases, with 10 bases between. CDR3 length equals 11 residues. Germline CDR1 is DFQATT and CDR2 is SNEGSKA (reference sequence). This CDR3 reads CSVSGNYEQYF. In DNA, the CDR3 is TGCAGTGTATCTGGGAACTACGAGCAGTACTTC.

This CDR3 is CCGQPNTEAFF. The CDR3 DNA is TGTTGCGGCCAGCCGAACACTGAAGCTTTCTTT. The chain recombines TRBV30 with TRBJ1-1; D not certain. The CDR3 extends over 11 amino acids. Germline values: CDR1 GTSNPN, CDR2 SVGIG (reference sequence). The entire variable domain, with the rest obtained from reference TRBV30 and TRBJ1-1, is as follows: SQTIHQWPATLVQPVGSPLSLECTVEGTSNPNLYWYRQAAGRGLQLLFYSVGIGQISSEVPQNLSASRPQDRQFILSSKKLLLSDSGFYLCCGQPNTEAFFGQGTRLTVV.

The chain recombines TRBV25-1 with TRBJ1-5; D is undetermined. Germline CDR1 MGHDK, CDR2 SYGVNS. The CDR3 is made up of 16 amino acids. Between the trimmed V and J ends, which lost 6 bases and 0 bases, there was a span of 15 bases. Written as DNA, the CDR3 is TGTGCCAGCAGCCCCTCTGAAGGCCGTAGCAATCAGCCCCAGCATTTT. Translating gives CASSPSEGRSNQPQHF.

V and J are TRBV5-1 and TRBJ1-1; D gene unclear. Germline CDR1 SGHRS, CDR2 YFSETQ. V lost 6 bases and J 1 base, leaving 10 bases between the germline ends. The CDR3 spans 13 residues. CDR3 protein: CASKGQTNTEAFF. Here the CDR3 DNA reads TGCGCCAGCAAGGGTCAGACGAACACTGAAGCTTTCTTT.

Written as DNA, the CDR3 is TGTGCCAGCAGTGAATTTGGCAACCAAGAGACCCAGTACTTC. Translating gives CASSEFGNQETQYF. The chain carries TRBV25-1 and TRBJ2-5, with D hard to call. The CDR3 covers 14 residues. Trimming took off 1 base at V and 0 bases at J, with 6 bases between the two ends. CDR1 and CDR2 from the germline V gene are MGHDK and SYGVNS.

The rearrangement joins TRBV19 to TRBJ2-3; maybe TRBD1 (6 bases). The CDR3 runs 15 residues. CDR1 and CDR2 (germline): LNHDA, SQIVND (reference sequence). Trimming cost V 2 bases and J 6 bases, with 15 bases left between them. The CDR3: CASSISGGSWDTQYF. The CDR3 bases are TGTGCCAGTAGTATAAGTGGGGGCAGTTGGGATACGCAGTATTTT.

This chain joins TRBV6-5 and TRBJ2-1; D may be TRBD2 (6 bases). V shed 7 bases and J shed 1 base, with 14 bases lying between them. The CDR3 runs 15 residues. Per germline, CDR1 MNHEY and CDR2 SVGAGI. The CDR3 protein is CASTLGRFSYNEQFF. For the CDR3, the DNA is TGTGCCAGCACTCTAGGGAGGTTTTCCTACAATGAGCAGTTCTTC.

The chain recombines TRBV29-1 with TRBJ2-1; 8 bases line up with TRBD2. Germline assignment: CDR1 SQVTM and CDR2 ANQGSEA. The V gene end was trimmed by 7 bases and the J gene end by 3 bases; junction bases not matched to a gene: 5. The CDR3 runs 13 residues. The CDR3 DNA follows: TGCAGCGCTCGGACTAGCAGCTACAATGAGCAGTTCTTC. Its protein is CSARTSSYNEQFF.

The gene calls are TRBV7-9 and TRBJ2-1, with TRBD1 matching 8 bases. The CDR3 has 18 residues. Per germline, CDR1 SEHNR and CDR2 FQNEAQ (reference sequence). The V gene end was trimmed by 5 bases and the J gene end by 4 bases; junction bases not matched to a gene: 16. This CDR3 reads CASSLPMGQVIAYNEQFF. The DNA for the CDR3 is TGTGCCAGCAGCCTACCAATGGGACAGGTAATTGCGTACAATGAGCAGTTCTTC.

This chain uses TRBV18 with TRBJ2-5; 8 bases are shared with TRBD2. Germline CDR1 KGHSH, CDR2 LQKENI. With 7 bases clipped from V and 7 bases from J, the junction kept 20 bases outside the gene matches. This CDR3 contains 17 residues. In nucleotides, the CDR3 is TGTGCCAGCTACACCGGTCCTAGCGGGCGAGCATCGGGGACCCAGTACTTC. Translated, it gives CASYTGPSGRASGTQYF. Combining the CDR3 with reference TRBV18 and TRBJ2-5 gives the whole variable domain NAGVMQNPRHLVRRRGQEARLRCSPMKGHSHVYWYRQLPEEGLKFMVYLQKENIIDESGMPKERFSAEFPKEGPSILRIQQVVRGDSAAYFCASYTGPSGRASGTQYFGPGTRLLVL.

The chain recombines TRBV4-3 with TRBJ2-3, with TRBD1 identical over 9 bases. J lost 0 bases, V lost 4 bases, and 5 bases had no gene match. Germline CDR1 and CDR2: LGHNA and YSLEER. The CDR3 sequence is 16 residues long. CDR3 bases: TGCGCCAGCAGCCCACCCGGGACAGGGAGCACAGATACGCAGTATTTT. Protein: CASSPPGTGSTDTQYF.

The chain carries TRBV11-2 and TRBJ1-2; D is uncertain. The CDR3 runs 14 residues. Trimming stripped 0 bases from V and 5 bases from J, with 10 bases between. Germline CDR1 is SGHAT and CDR2 is FQNNGV. The CDR3 DNA follows: TGTGCCAGCAGCTTAGATCCGGCAGGATATGGCTACACCTTC. Encoded protein: CASSLDPAGYGYTF. The entire variable domain, with the rest obtained from reference TRBV11-2 and TRBJ1-2, is as follows: EAGVAQSPRYKIIEKRQSVAFWCNPISGHATLYWYQQILGQGPKLLIQFQNNGVVDDSQLPKDRFSAERLKGVDSTLKIQPAKLEDSAVYLCASSLDPAGYGYTFGSGTRLTVV.

CDR3 residues: CAWKEGRTGELFF. CDR3 nucleotides: TGTGCCTGGAAAGAAGGGCGCACCGGGGAGCTGTTTTTT. V and J are TRBV30 and TRBJ2-2; D gene unclear. V was cut by 4 bases and J by 4 bases, with 10 bases left in between. Germline V gives CDR1 GTSNPN, CDR2 SVGIG (reference sequence). CDR3 size: 13 residues.